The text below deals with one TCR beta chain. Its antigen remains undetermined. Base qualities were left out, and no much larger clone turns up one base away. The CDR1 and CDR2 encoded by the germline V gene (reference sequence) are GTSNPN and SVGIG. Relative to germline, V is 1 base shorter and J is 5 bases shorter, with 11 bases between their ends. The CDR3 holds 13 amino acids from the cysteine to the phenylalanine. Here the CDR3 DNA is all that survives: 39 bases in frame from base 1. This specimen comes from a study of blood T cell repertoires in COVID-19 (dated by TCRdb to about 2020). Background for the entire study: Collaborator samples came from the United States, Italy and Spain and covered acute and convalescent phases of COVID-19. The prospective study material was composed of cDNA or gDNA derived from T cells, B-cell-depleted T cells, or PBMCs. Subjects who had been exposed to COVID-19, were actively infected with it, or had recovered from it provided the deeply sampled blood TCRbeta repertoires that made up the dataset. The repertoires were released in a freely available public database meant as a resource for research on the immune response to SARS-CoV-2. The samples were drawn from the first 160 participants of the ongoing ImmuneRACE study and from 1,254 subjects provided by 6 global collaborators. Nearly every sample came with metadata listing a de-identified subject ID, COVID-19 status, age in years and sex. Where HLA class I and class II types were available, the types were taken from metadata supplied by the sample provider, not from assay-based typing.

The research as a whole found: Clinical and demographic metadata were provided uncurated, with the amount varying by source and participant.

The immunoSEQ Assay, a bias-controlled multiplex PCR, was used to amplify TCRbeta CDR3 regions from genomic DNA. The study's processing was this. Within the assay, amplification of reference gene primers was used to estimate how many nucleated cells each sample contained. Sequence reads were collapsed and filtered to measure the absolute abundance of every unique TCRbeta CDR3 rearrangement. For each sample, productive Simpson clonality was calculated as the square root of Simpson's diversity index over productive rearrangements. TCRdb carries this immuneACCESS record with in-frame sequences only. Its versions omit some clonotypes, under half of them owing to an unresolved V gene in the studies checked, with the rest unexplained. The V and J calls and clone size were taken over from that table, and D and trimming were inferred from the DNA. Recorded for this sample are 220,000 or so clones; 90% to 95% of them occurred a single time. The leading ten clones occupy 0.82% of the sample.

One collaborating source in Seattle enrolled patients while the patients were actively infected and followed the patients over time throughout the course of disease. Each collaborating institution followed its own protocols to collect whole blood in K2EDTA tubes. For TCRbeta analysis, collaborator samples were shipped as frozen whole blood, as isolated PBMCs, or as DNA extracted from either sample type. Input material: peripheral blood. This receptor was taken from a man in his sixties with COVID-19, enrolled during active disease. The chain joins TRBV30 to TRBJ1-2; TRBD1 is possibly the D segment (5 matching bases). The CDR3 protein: CAWSAGLEYGYTF. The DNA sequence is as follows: TGTGCCTGGAGTGCAGGGTTAGAATATGGCTACACCTTC.